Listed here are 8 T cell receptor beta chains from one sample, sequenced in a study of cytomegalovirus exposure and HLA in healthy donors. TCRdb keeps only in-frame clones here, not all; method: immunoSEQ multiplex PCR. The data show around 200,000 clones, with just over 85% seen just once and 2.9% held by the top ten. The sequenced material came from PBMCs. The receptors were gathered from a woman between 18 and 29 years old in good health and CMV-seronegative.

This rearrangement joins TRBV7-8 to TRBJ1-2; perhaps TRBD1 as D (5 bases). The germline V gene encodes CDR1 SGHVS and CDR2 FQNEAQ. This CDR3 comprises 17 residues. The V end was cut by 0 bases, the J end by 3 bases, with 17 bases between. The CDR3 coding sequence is TGTGCCAGCAGCTTAGCGACGGGACTGACCTTAGACTATGGCTACACCTTC. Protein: CASSLATGLTLDYGYTF.

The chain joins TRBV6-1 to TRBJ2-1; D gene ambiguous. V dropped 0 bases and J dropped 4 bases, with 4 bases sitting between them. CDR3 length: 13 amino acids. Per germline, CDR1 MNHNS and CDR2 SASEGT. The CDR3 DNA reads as TGTGCCAGCAGTGAAGCGCGGTACAATGAGCAGTTCTTC. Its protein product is CASSEARYNEQFF.

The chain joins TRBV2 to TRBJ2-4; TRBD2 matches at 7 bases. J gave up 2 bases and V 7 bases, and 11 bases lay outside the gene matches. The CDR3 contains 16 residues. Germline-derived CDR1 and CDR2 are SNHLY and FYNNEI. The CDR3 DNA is TGTGCCAGCACTGATAGCGGGTGGAGTACCAAAAACATTCAGTACTTC. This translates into CASTDSGWSTKNIQYF.

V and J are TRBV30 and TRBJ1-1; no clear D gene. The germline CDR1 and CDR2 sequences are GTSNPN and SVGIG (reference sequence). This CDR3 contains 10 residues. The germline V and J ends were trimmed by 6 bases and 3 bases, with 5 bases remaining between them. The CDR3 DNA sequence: TGTGCCTGCCCGGACACTGAAGCTTTCTTT. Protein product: CACPDTEAFF.

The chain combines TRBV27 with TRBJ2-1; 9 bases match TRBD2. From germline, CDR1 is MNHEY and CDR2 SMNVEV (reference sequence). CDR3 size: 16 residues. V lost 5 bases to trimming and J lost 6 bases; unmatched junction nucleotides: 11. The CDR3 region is CASSMLGLAPFNEQFF. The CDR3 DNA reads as TGTGCCAGCAGTATGCTAGGACTAGCGCCCTTCAATGAGCAGTTCTTC.

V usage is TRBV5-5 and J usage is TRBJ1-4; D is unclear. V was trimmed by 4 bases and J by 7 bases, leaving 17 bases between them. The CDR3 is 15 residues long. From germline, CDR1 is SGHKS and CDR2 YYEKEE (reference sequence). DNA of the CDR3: TGTGCCAGCAGCACGGACCGGGGAATGGGTGAAAAACTGTTTTTT. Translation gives CASSTDRGMGEKLFF.

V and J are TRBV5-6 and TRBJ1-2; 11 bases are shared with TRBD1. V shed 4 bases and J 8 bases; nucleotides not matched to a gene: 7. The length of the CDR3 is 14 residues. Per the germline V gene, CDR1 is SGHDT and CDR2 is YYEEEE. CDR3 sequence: CASSQGQGAVGYTF. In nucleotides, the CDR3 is TGTGCCAGCAGCCAAGGACAGGGGGCCGTCGGCTACACCTTC. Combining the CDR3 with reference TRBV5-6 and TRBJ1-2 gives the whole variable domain DAGVTQSPTHLIKTRGQQVTLRCSPKSGHDTVSWYQQALGQGPQFIFQYYEEEERQRGNFPDRFSGHQFPNYSSELNVNALLLGDSALYLCASSQGQGAVGYTFGSGTRLTVV.

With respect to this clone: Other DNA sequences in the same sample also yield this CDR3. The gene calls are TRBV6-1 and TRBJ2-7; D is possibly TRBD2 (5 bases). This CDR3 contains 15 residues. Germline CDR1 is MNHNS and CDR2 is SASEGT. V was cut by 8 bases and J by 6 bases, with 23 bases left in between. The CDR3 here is CASETKRAPSGEQYF. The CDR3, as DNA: TGTGCCAGCGAAACAAAGAGGGCCCCATCTGGCGAGCAGTACTTC.